This T cell receptor beta chain was obtained from a study of shared clonotypes between healthy human individuals. The naive CD8 fraction comprised CD45RO-negative cells positively selected for CCR7 and excluded terminally differentiated effector memory CD45RA+ cells. Sequencing used immunoSEQ multiplex PCR; TCRdb keeps in-frame clones, though not all of them. The sample lists over 800,000 clones, roughly 92% occurring once. CDR1 SGDLS and CDR2 YYNGEE come from the germline V gene. The length of the CDR3 is 19 residues. With 2 bases clipped from V and 7 bases from J, the junction kept 18 bases outside the gene matches.

V is TRBV9 and J is TRBJ2-2, with 9 bases identical to TRBD2. The sample was naive CD8+ T cells sorted from blood. The TCR sequence derives from a young man in good health. CDR3 nucleotide sequence: TGTGCCAGCAGCGTGGCCTTCGAGCGGGCGGGAGGGTCTGGCGGGGAGCTGTTTTTT. Amino acid sequence: CASSVAFERAGGSGGELFF.